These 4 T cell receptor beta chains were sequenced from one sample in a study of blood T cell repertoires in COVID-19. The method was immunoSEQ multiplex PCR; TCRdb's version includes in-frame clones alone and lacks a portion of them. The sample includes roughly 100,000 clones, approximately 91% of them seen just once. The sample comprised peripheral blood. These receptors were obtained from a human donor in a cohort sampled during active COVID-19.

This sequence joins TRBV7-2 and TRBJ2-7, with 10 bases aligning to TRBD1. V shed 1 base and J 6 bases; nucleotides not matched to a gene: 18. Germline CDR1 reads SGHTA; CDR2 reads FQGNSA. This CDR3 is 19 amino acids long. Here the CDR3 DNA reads TGTGCCAGCAGCTTAGTCGGTTGGGACAGGGGTCCTCTTGGATCCGAGCAGTACTTC. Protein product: CASSLVGWDRGPLGSEQYF. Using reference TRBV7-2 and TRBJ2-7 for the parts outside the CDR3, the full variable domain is GAGVSQSPSNKVTEKGKDVELRCDPISGHTALYWYRQSLGQGLEFLIYFQGNSAPDKSGLPSDRFSAERTGGSVSTLTIQRTQQEDSAVYLCASSLVGWDRGPLGSEQYFGPGTRLTVT.

CDR3 DNA sequence: TGCGCCAGCAGCAACGGGACAGCGAGTTCACCCCTCCACTTT. Translating gives CASSNGTASSPLHF. This sequence joins TRBV5-1 and TRBJ1-6; 7 bases align to TRBD1. The germline CDR1 and CDR2 sequences are SGHRS and YFSETQ. J gave up 9 bases and V 4 bases, and 7 bases lay outside the gene matches. This CDR3 region has 14 residues.

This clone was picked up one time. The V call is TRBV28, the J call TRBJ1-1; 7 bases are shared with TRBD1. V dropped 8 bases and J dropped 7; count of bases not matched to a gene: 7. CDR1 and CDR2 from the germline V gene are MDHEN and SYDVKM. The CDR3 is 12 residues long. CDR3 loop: CASREGAVEAFF. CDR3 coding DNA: TGTGCCAGCCGGGAGGGGGCGGTTGAAGCTTTCTTT.

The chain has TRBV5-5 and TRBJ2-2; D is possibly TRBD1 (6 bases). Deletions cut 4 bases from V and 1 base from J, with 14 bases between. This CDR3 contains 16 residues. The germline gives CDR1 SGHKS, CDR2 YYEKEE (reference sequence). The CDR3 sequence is CASSPKGVGNTGELFF. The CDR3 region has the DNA TGTGCCAGCAGCCCGAAGGGGGTAGGGAACACCGGGGAGCTGTTTTTT. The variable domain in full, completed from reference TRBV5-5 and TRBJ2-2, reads DAGVTQSPTHLIKTRGQQVTLRCSPISGHKSVSWYQQVLGQGPQFIFQYYEKEERGRGNFPDRFSARQFPNYSSELNVNALLLGDSALYLCASSPKGVGNTGELFFGEGSRLTVL.